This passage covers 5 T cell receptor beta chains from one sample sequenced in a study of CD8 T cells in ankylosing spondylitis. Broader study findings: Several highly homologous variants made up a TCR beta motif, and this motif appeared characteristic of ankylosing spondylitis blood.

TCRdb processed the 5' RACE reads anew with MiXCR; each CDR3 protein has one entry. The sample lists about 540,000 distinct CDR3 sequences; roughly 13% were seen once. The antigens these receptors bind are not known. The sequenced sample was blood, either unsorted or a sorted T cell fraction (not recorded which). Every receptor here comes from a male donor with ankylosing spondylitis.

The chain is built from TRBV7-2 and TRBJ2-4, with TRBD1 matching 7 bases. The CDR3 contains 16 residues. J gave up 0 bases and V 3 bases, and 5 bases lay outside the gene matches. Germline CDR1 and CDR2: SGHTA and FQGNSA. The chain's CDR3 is CASSFDRAPAKNIQYF. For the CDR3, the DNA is TGTGCCAGCAGCTTTGACAGGGCGCCAGCCAAAAACATTCAGTACTTC.

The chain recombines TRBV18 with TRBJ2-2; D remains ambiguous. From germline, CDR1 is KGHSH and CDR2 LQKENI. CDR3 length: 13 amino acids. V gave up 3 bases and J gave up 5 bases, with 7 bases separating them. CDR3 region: CASSPERTGELFF. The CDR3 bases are TGTGCCAGCTCACCGGAGAGGACCGGGGAGCTGTTTTTT.

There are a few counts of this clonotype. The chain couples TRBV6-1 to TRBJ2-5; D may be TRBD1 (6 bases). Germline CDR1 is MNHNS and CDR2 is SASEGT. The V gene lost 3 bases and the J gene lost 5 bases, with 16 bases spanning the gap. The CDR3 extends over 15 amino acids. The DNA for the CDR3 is TGTGCCAGCAGTGAGATGGGGGCAGTCAGGGAGACCCAGTACTTC. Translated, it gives CASSEMGAVRETQYF.

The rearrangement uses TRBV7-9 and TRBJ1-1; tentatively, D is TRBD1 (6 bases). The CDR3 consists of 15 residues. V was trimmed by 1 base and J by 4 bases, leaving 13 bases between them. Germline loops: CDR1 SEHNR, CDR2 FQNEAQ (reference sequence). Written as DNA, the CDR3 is TGTGCCAGCAGCTTAGTAAGGGAGGGGGGCACTGAAGCTTTCTTT. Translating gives CASSLVREGGTEAFF.

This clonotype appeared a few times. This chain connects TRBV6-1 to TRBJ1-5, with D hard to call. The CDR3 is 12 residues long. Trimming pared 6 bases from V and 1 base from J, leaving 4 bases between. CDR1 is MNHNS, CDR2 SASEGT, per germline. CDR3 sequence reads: CASRQSNQPQHF. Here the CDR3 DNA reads TGTGCCAGCAGACAGAGCAATCAGCCCCAGCATTTT.